These 20 T cell receptor beta chains were sequenced from one sample in a study of cytomegalovirus exposure and HLA in healthy donors (dated 2017 in TCRdb). Library preparation was by the immunoSEQ multiplex PCR assay. A mixture of 60 forward primers for TCR Vbeta segments and 13 reverse primers for TCR Jbeta segments was used in the multiplex PCR. The immuneACCESS repertoire file appears here via TCRdb, limited to in-frame rearrangements. These files lack a portion of the clones; in checked studies, under half of the deficit traces to unresolved V genes, and the cause of the others is not known. This sample's listing comprises approximately 110,000 clones. The ten largest clonotypes hold under 3.5% of the sample. The sequenced sample was PBMCs. These receptors all come from a young man in good health and CMV-seronegative.

V usage is TRBV12-1 and J usage is TRBJ2-1; no check of the table's D call, TRBD2, against the DNA was made. TRBV12-1 is a known pseudogene. The CDR3 extends over 18 amino acids. CDR3 loop: CASSFELAAGGGGNEQFF. CDR3 DNA sequence: TGTGCCAGCAGCTTTGAACTCGCAGCGGGAGGCGGGGGGAATGAGCAGTTCTTC.

The chain employs TRBV18 and TRBJ1-5; the D is unclear. The CDR3 is 17 amino acids. Germline V lookup: CDR1 KGHSH, CDR2 LQKENI. Trimming took off 3 bases at V and 2 bases at J, with 17 bases between the two ends. CDR3 region: CASSPTKAPQGNQPQHF. The CDR3 DNA sequence: TGTGCCAGCTCACCTACAAAGGCCCCGCAGGGCAATCAGCCCCAGCATTTT.

V is TRBV28 and J is TRBJ2-7; TRBD2 agrees at 7 bases. The CDR3 is 19 residues long. Germline V gene lookup returns CDR1 MDHEN and CDR2 SYDVKM. V lost 5 bases, J lost 4 bases, and 23 bases stayed unmatched. The CDR3 loop is CASSTEEVAGRSGWYEQYF. In nucleotides, the CDR3 is TGTGCCAGCAGTACCGAGGAGGTAGCGGGTAGGTCAGGTTGGTACGAGCAGTACTTC.

The chain employs TRBV13 and TRBJ2-7; D unresolved. The CDR3 spans 23 residues. V was pared by 0 bases and J by 3 bases, with 36 bases between. Per the germline V gene, CDR1 is PRHDT and CDR2 is FYEKMQ (reference sequence). CDR3 sequence: CASSLGGFVLGSLGKEQNYEQYF. DNA of the CDR3: TGTGCCAGCAGCTTAGGTGGTTTCGTGTTAGGCTCCCTCGGCAAGGAACAGAACTACGAGCAGTACTTC. Full variable domain (rest looked up from reference TRBV13 and TRBJ2-7): AAGVIQSPRHLIKEKRETATLKCYPIPRHDTVYWYQQGPGQDPQFLISFYEKMQSDKGSIPDRFSAQQFSDYHSELNMSSLELGDSALYFCASSLGGFVLGSLGKEQNYEQYFGPGTRLTVT.

The chain has TRBV6-5 and TRBJ1-1; D possibly corresponds to TRBD1 (5 bases). The CDR3 runs to 15 residues. In germline, CDR1 is MNHEY, CDR2 SVGAGI. The V end lost 5 bases, the J end lost 0 bases, and 13 bases lay between the germline ends. The CDR3 protein is CASSRRQRMNTEAFF. The CDR3 DNA follows: TGTGCCAGCAGTCGAAGACAGAGAATGAACACTGAAGCTTTCTTT.

The rearrangement joins TRBV5-1 to TRBJ2-1, with D tentatively TRBD1 (5 bases). Germline CDR1 and CDR2: SGHRS and YFSETQ. CDR3 size: 13 residues. The V end lost 4 bases, the J end lost 5 bases, and 10 bases lay between the germline ends. The CDR3 DNA reads TGCGCCAGCAGCGTGGACACTAACAATGAGCAGTTCTTC. This sequence encodes CASSVDTNNEQFF.

The chain recombines TRBV21-1 with TRBJ1-6; the table assigns TRBD1, which was not confirmed against the DNA. TRBV21-1 is classified as a pseudogene. The CDR3 has 17 amino acids. The CDR3 is CASSPSEGASYNSPLHF. The CDR3 DNA sequence: TGTGCCAGCAGCCCCTCCGAGGGGGCGTCCTATAATTCACCCCTCCACTTT.

The V and J genes are TRBV28 and TRBJ2-1; 9 positions match TRBD2. The V and J ends lost 3 bases and 8 bases, in that order; junction bases with no gene match: 11. This CDR3 has 16 residues. The germline V gene has CDR1 MDHEN and CDR2 SYDVKM. CDR3 DNA sequence: TGTGCCAGCAGTTTTCCATATAGCGGGAGTAGCGATGAGCAGTTCTTC. The encoded protein is CASSFPYSGSSDEQFF. Together with reference TRBV28 and TRBJ2-1, the CDR3 gives the full variable domain: DVKVTQSSRYLVKRTGEKVFLECVQDMDHENMFWYRQDPGLGLRLIYFSYDVKMKEKGDIPEGYSVSREKKERFSLILESASTNQTSMYLCASSFPYSGSSDEQFFGPGTRLTVL.

The V gene is TRBV28, the J gene TRBJ2-5; D perhaps matches TRBD1 (5 bases). Trimming pared 5 bases from V and 7 bases from J, leaving 17 bases between. Germline V gene sequence: CDR1 MDHEN, CDR2 SYDVKM. This CDR3 has 14 amino acids. The CDR3 reads CASSLDSGSLTQYF. The CDR3 bases are TGTGCCAGCAGTCTCGACAGTGGATCCTTGACCCAGTACTTC.

The chain has TRBV6-5 and TRBJ1-1; 7 nucleotides match TRBD1. V trimming: 6 bases; J trimming: 3 bases; junction bases outside the gene matches: 7. In germline, CDR1 is MNHEY, CDR2 SVGAGI. The CDR3 sequence is 14 residues long. In DNA form, the CDR3 reads TGTGCCAGCAGGGAGGGGGGACAGTACACTGAAGCTTTCTTT. Encoded protein: CASREGGQYTEAFF.

The chain links TRBV28 to TRBJ2-5; D possibly corresponds to TRBD2 (6 bases). Per germline, CDR1 MDHEN and CDR2 SYDVKM. The CDR3 loop spans 13 amino acids. V dropped 6 bases and J dropped 5 bases, with 13 bases sitting between them. The CDR3 coding sequence is TGTGCCAGCAGGGCTAGACTAGTGGAGACCCAGTACTTC. Amino acid sequence: CASRARLVETQYF. The variable domain in full, completed from reference TRBV28 and TRBJ2-5, reads DVKVTQSSRYLVKRTGEKVFLECVQDMDHENMFWYRQDPGLGLRLIYFSYDVKMKEKGDIPEGYSVSREKKERFSLILESASTNQTSMYLCASRARLVETQYFGPGTRLLVL.

This chain joins TRBV6-5 and TRBJ2-7; TRBD1 agrees at 7 bases. The CDR3 is made up of 16 amino acids. Germline-derived CDR1 and CDR2 are MNHEY and SVGAGI. J gave up 2 bases and V 3 bases, and 10 bases lay outside the gene matches. The CDR3 sequence is CASSYGKGAPPYEQYF. The DNA of the CDR3 is TGTGCCAGCAGTTATGGAAAGGGGGCTCCCCCCTACGAGCAGTACTTC.

J is TRBJ2-3 and V is TRBV5-1; D not certain. V was trimmed by 1 base and J by 1 base, leaving 7 bases between them. Germline V CDR1 and CDR2: SGHRS, YFSETQ. The CDR3 sequence is 14 residues long. CDR3 amino acids: CASSLTLGTDTQYF. The CDR3 DNA reads as TGCGCCAGCAGCTTGACTCTGGGCACAGATACGCAGTATTTT.

This chain connects TRBV28 to TRBJ2-3; a weak D match, TRBD1 (6 bases). Germline CDR1 reads MDHEN; CDR2 reads SYDVKM. This CDR3 has 15 amino acids. Between the trimmed V and J ends, which lost 10 bases and 4 bases, there was a span of 21 bases. CDR3 amino acids: CATSYLTGWADTQYF. CDR3 nucleotides: TGTGCCACCTCATACTTGACAGGTTGGGCAGATACGCAGTATTTT.

The chain has TRBV28 and TRBJ2-5, with TRBD2 matching 13 bases. The J call may be faulty, since TRBJ2-7 better matches the DNA end. Germline CDR1 reads MDHEN; CDR2 reads SYDVKM. The CDR3 covers 17 residues. CDR3 sequence: CASSPPGLAGVPYEQYF. As DNA, the CDR3 is TGTGCCAGCAGCCCCCCCGGACTAGCGGGAGTCCCCTACGAGCAGTACTTC.

The chain employs TRBV5-1 and TRBJ1-6, with 7 bases fitting TRBD1. From germline, CDR1 is SGHRS and CDR2 YFSETQ. The CDR3 spans 15 residues. V lost 0 bases to trimming and J lost 9 bases; unmatched junction nucleotides: 6. The CDR3 reads CASSLDRGIGSPLHF. In nucleotides, the CDR3 is TGCGCCAGCAGCTTGGACAGGGGCATAGGTTCACCCCTCCACTTT.

The gene calls are TRBV7-6 and TRBJ2-2; 14 bases agree with TRBD2. Per the germline V gene, CDR1 is SGHVS and CDR2 is FNYEAQ. V was clipped by 3 bases and J by 1 base; unmatched bases: 1. This CDR3 has 17 residues. The CDR3: CASSLTSGRVNTGELFF. In nucleotides, the CDR3 is TGTGCCAGCAGCTTGACTAGCGGGAGGGTGAACACCGGGGAGCTGTTTTTT.

V is TRBV6-6 and J is TRBJ1-3; 7 bases align to TRBD1. Germline CDR1 is MNHNY and CDR2 is SVGAGI (reference sequence). After removal of 10 bases from V and 4 bases from J, the junction contained 4 bases not matched to a gene. The CDR3 spans 12 residues. CDR3 protein: CATGGTGNTIYF. CDR3 nucleotide sequence: TGTGCCACAGGGGGGACAGGAAACACCATATATTTT.

This chain uses TRBV6-6 with TRBJ1-5; 8 nucleotides agree with TRBD1. Unmatched junction bases numbered 7, after V lost 6 bases and J lost 6 bases. This CDR3 spans 14 amino acids. Germline values: CDR1 MNHNY, CDR2 SVGAGI (reference sequence). CDR3 sequence reads: CASRHPGGGQPQHF. The CDR3 DNA reads TGTGCCAGCAGACACCCAGGGGGCGGTCAGCCCCAGCATTTT.

The genes are TRBV28 and TRBJ1-5; TRBD1 matches 7 bases. Germline V gives CDR1 MDHEN, CDR2 SYDVKM. CDR3 length: 13 amino acids. With V trimmed by 6 bases and J by 9 bases, 8 bases remained unmatched. CDR3 nucleotide sequence: TGTGCCAGCAGGTCGACAGGGATTGTGCCCCAGCATTTT. Translation: CASRSTGIVPQHF.